This T cell receptor (beta chain) was recovered during a study of T cell changes during pregnancy in multiple sclerosis. Assay: immunoSEQ multiplex PCR; the TCRdb copy retains only in-frame clones and omits some. This table has over 90,000 clones, 90% appearing once. Germline V CDR1 and CDR2: LNHDA, SQIVND (reference sequence). With 4 bases removed from V and 4 bases from J, the gap between germline ends came to 13 bases. This CDR3 contains 14 residues. The chain uses TRBV19 and TRBJ1-1; D unclear. The receptor was isolated from a female donor in good health, enrolled as a control in a pregnancy study. This material consisted of peripheral blood, taken in the second trimester of pregnancy. This chain's CDR3 is CASSTDMGSTEAFF. CDR3 sequence (DNA): TGTGCCAGTAGTACCGACATGGGTTCCACTGAAGCTTTCTTT.